This T cell receptor beta chain emerged from a study of OX40 agonist ivuxolimab in advanced cancers. About the research overall: The treatment was a fully human IgG2 OX40 agonist, ivuxolimab. Of the participants, approximately 44% had some prior anti-PD-1, anti-PD-L1 or anti-CTLA-4 therapy, which was allowed. Study results and caveats: CD8+ T cells (on average) carried more expanded clones than CD4+ T cells. The CD4+ and CD8+ T cells in the blood had expanded clonally by week 6 at 0.1 to 3.0 mg/kg.

The protocol was immunoSEQ multiplex PCR, while the TCRdb copy is restricted to in-frame clones and leaves out a portion. Of about 55,000 clones listed, about 88% were seen once; the top ten hold less than 2%. As for this clone: The antigen is not known.

V was cut by 7 bases and J by 4 bases, with 13 bases left in between. The CDR3 is made up of 13 amino acids. The V gene's germline CDR1 is LNHDA and CDR2 SQIVND (reference sequence). Here the sequenced sample was CD4+ or CD8+ T cells sorted from blood, taken in a trial of the OX40 agonist ivuxolimab. The TCR sequence derives from an adult with an advanced solid tumor such as melanoma, head and neck, liver or kidney cancer. The J gene is TRBJ2-5, the V gene TRBV19; D call uncertain. The CDR3 sequence: CASKGPDRETQYF. CDR3 bases: TGTGCCAGTAAAGGCCCCGATCGAGAGACCCAGTACTTC.